This T cell receptor beta chain came from a study of control samples from healthy donors and cancer patients. CDR1 and CDR2 (germline): SQVTM, ANQGSEA. With 4 bases clipped from V and 4 bases from J, the junction kept 9 bases outside the gene matches. The CDR3 loop spans 16 amino acids. Method: immunoSEQ multiplex PCR; TCRdb's copy keeps in-frame clones and lacks some. Of around 170,000 clones listed, about 86% are singletons. The rearrangement links TRBV29-1 to TRBJ2-2; 10 bases map to TRBD1. This TCR derives from a woman aged 30 to 39 in good health. Sample: blood. DNA of the CDR3: TGCAGCGTTGTTCCCGGGACAGGGGTCACCACCGGGGAGCTGTTTTTT. Encoded protein: CSVVPGTGVTTGELFF.